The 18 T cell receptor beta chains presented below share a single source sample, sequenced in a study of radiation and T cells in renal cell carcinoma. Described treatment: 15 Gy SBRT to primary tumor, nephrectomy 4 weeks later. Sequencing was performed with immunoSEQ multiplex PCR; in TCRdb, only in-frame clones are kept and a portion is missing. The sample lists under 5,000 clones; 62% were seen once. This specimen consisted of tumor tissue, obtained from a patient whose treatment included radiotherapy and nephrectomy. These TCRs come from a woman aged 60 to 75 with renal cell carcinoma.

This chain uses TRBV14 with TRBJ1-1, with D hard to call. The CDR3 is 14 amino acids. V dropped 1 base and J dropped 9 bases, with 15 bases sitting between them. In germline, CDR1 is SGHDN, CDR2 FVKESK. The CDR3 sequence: CASSQAETPGKAFF. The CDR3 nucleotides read TGTGCCAGCAGCCAAGCGGAGACTCCCGGGAAAGCTTTCTTT. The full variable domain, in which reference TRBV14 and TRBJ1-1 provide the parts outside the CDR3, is EAGVTQFPSHSVIEKGQTVTLRCDPISGHDNLYWYRRVMGKEIKFLLHFVKESKQDESGMPNNRFLAERTGGTYSTLKVQPAELEDSGVYFCASSQAETPGKAFFGQGTRLTVV.

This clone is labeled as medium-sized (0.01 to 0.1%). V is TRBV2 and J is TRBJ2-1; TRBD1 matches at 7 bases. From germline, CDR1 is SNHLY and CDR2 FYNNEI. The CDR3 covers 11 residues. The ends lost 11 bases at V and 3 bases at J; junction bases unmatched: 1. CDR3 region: CAGQVYNEQFF. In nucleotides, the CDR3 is TGTGCCGGACAGGTCTACAATGAGCAGTTCTTC.

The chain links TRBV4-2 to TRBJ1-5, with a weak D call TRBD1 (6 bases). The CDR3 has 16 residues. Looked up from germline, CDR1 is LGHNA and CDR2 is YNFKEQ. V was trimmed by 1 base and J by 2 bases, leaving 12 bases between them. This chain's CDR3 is CASSQAVQGGNQPQHF. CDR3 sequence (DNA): TGTGCCAGCAGCCAAGCTGTACAGGGCGGCAATCAGCCCCAGCATTTT.

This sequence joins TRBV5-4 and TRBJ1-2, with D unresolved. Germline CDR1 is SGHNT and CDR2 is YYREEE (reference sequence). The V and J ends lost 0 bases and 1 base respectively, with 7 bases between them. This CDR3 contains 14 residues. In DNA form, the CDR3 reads TGTGCCAGCAGCTTGGGGCAGAATAACTATGGCTACACCTTC. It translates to CASSLGQNNYGYTF.

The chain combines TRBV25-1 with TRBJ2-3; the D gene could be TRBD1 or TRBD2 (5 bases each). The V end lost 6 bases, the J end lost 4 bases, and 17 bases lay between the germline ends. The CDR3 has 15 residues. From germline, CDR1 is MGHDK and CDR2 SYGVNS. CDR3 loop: CASRGRGTAPDTQYF. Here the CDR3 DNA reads TGTGCCAGCAGGGGGAGAGGGACCGCGCCAGATACGCAGTATTTT.

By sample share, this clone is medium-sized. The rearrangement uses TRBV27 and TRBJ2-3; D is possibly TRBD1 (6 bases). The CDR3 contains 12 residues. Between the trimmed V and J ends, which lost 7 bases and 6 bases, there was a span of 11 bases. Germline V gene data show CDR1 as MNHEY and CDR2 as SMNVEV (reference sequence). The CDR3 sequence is CASNSRGDTQYF. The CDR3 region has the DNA TGTGCCAGCAATTCTAGGGGGGATACGCAGTATTTT.

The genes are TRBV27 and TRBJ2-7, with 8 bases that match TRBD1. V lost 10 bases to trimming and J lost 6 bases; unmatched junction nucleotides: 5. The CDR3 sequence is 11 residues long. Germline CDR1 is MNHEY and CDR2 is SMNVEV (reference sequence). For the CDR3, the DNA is TGTGCCACCAGGACAGGGATCGAGCAGTACTTC. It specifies CATRTGIEQYF.

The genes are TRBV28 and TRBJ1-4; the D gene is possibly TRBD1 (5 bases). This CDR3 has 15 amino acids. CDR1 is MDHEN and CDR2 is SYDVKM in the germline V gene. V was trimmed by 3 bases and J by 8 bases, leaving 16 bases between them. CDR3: CASSLLGGRGEKLFF. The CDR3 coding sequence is TGTGCCAGCAGTTTGTTGGGGGGAAGAGGCGAAAAACTGTTTTTT.

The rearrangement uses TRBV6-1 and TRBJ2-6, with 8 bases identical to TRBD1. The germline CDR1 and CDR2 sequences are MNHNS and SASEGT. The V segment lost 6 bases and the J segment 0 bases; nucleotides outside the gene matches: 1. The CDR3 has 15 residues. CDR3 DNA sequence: TGTGCCAGCAGAACAGGGGGCTCTGGGGCCAACGTCCTGACTTTC. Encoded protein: CASRTGGSGANVLTF.

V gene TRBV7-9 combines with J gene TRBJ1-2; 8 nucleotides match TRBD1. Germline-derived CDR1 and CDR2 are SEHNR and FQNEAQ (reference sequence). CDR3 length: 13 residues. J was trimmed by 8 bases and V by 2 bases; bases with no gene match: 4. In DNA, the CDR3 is TGTGCCAGCAGCTTAAGACAGGGGAACGGCTACACCTTC. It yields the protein CASSLRQGNGYTF.

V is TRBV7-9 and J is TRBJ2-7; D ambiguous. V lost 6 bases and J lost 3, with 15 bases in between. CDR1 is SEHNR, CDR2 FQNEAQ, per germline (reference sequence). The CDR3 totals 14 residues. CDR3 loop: CASSPSGSGYEQYF. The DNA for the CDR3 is TGTGCCAGCAGTCCCTCCGGGTCCGGCTACGAGCAGTACTTC.

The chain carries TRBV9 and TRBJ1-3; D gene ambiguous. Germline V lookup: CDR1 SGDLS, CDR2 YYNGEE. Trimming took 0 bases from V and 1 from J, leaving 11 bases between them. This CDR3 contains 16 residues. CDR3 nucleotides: TGTGCCAGCAGCGTAGACCTAGGGTGGTCTGGAAACACCATATATTTT. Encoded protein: CASSVDLGWSGNTIYF.

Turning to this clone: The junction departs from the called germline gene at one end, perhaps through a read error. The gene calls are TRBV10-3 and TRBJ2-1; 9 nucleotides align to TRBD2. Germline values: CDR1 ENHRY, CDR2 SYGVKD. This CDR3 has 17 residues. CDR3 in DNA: TGTGCCAGCAGTTACGGGTTAGCGGGGGACCTCTACAATGAGCAGTTCTTC. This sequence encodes CASSYGLAGDLYNEQFF.

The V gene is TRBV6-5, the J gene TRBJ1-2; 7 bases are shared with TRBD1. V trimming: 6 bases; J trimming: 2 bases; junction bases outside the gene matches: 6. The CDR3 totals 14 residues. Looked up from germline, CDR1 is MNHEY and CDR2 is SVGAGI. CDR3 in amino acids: CASRQTGLNYGYTF. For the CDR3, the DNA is TGTGCCAGCAGACAGACAGGGCTAAACTATGGCTACACCTTC.

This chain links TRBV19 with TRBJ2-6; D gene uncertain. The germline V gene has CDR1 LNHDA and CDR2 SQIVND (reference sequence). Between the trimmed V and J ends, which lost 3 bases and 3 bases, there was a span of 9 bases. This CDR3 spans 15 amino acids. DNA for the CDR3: TGTGCCAGTAGTATGTTAGGGTATGGGGCCAACGTCCTGACTTTC. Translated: CASSMLGYGANVLTF.

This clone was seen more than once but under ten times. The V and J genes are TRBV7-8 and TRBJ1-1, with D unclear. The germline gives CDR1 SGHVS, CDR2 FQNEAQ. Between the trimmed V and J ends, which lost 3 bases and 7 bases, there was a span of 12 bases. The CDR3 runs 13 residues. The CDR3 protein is CASSFGEGLEAFF. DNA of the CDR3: TGTGCCAGCAGCTTTGGGGAAGGGCTTGAAGCTTTCTTT.

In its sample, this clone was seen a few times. Written as DNA, the CDR3 is TGTGCCAGCGGGGAGACAGGGGTTAATGAAAAACTGTTTTTT. Amino acid sequence: CASGETGVNEKLFF. The chain has TRBV2 and TRBJ1-4; 8 nucleotides match TRBD1. V was clipped by 8 bases and J by 4 bases; unmatched bases: 6. The germline CDR1 and CDR2 sequences are SNHLY and FYNNEI. The CDR3 loop spans 14 amino acids.

In nucleotides, the CDR3 is TGTGCCAGCAGCGACCTCAGGGAGGGCGAACTGTTTTTT. This gives the protein CASSDLREGELFF. The V and J genes are TRBV5-6 and TRBJ1-4; D perhaps matches TRBD1 (5 bases). CDR1 is SGHDT and CDR2 is YYEEEE in the germline V gene. The CDR3 length is 13 residues. Trimming pared 4 bases from V and 12 bases from J, leaving 16 bases between.